This TCR beta chain was sequenced in a study of blood T cells in healthy people across ages (dated by TCRdb to between 2015 and 2016). Background for the entire study: In model experiments, roughly one uniquely barcoded TCR beta cDNA molecule per two T cells was captured by template switching. To track age-related changes in TCR beta repertoire diversity, the study relied on deep sequencing normalized with unique cDNA molecular identifiers. Donors were grouped into four age groups: young (average roughly 17 years), middle-aged (about 38), aged (62) and long-lived (around 82). Donors of different ages were randomly distributed across sequencing lanes to avoid experimental bias. The study analyzed two additional independent replicas of 1 million unique cDNA reads from the same blood draw for two donors, one aged 18 to 30 and one aged 80 or older. Beyond this particular receptor, the publication reports: The long-lived group showed more naive CD4+ T cells, fewer expanded clones and increased TCR diversity than the aged group, suggesting age selection. Since profiling was done on bulk unsorted PBMCs, naive and antigen-experienced compartments could not be conclusively compared. Estimates of total diversity based on one million sequenced T cells were regarded as lower bounds and as underestimates. A strong correlation was found between observed TCR beta diversity and the percentage of naive T cells measured by flow cytometry. Because the CMV infection status of the donors was unknown, age-related changes in expanded clonotypes may potentially have been confounded. Observed TCR beta diversity per million T cells fell roughly linearly with age, and a significant reduction was already apparent by age approximately 40.

The library was built by means of 5' RACE. The sequencing machine was an Illumina HiSeq 2500. The second PCR ran for about 6 to 12 cycles and used a J-beta primer mix along with a sample-barcoded 5' primer. A unique molecular identifier was introduced onto each TCR beta cDNA molecule by a template-switch 5' adaptor carrying 12 random nucleotides. Each sample yielded at least 3 million CDR3-containing paired-end reads. First-strand cDNA synthesis was performed from all RNA using the Mint cDNA synthesis kit, with priming by a TRBC-specific oligonucleotide. After uracil-DNA glycosylase treatment, a first 18-cycle PCR used universal primers M1SS and BC2_uni_R on all cDNA. In the authors' own workflow: For normalization, 1 million high-quality reads were randomly selected from each sample, with every read carrying a distinct molecular identifier. Reads sharing molecular identifiers were discarded rather than binned into consensus sequences. CDR3 identification, clonotype clustering and error correction used MiTCR with a Q25 quality threshold and the strictest error-elimination algorithm. A nonparametric unseen species model with Euler transformation was used to estimate a lower bound on total TCR beta diversity. TCRdb reprocessed the public reads (quality trimming at Q25 with fastp, clone calling with MiXCR) and kept in-frame beta chains. Here each entry gathers all rows of one CDR3 protein and keeps the most common genes and DNA. What appears here as the V and J calls and clone size reflects TCRdb's work, not the paper's. This sample has about 1.1 million distinct CDR3 sequences in its table, and 30% to 40% of those were observed once. Around 13% of the sample is held by the ten biggest clonotypes.

The roughly 39 donors, aged 6 to 90 years, were systemically healthy Caucasian individuals from Russia. Each donor gave ten milliliters of peripheral blood, drawn into EDTA-treated Vacutainer tubes. Ficoll-Paque density-gradient centrifugation was used to isolate PBMCs, with at least 7 million obtained per sample. Trizol reagent was used to extract total RNA from the PBMCs, yielding at least 6 micrograms per sample. The percentages of naive CD45RAhigh/CD27high T cells were determined by flow cytometry on a PBMC aliquot from every donor. Trimming takes 8 bases off V and 4 bases off J; junction bases not matched to a gene: 12. The CDR3 spans 15 residues, from the cysteine through the phenylalanine. Just CDR3 DNA is preserved here, 45 bases in frame from base 1. The CDR1 and CDR2 encoded by the germline V gene (reference sequence) are LGHDT and YNNKEL. Turning to this clonotype: Its antigen has not been determined. Qualities for individual bases were not recorded, and no much larger clone is one base off.

The clonotype originates from a man younger than 35 in good health. The sequenced material came from blood. Rearrangement joined TRBV3-1 to TRBJ2-7; 9 bases in the junction line up with TRBD1. The CDR3 loop reads CASGTLGQGGYEQYF. The nucleotide sequence is given as TGTGCCAGCGGAACCTTGGGACAGGGAGGGTACGAGCAGTACTTC.